One and the same sample provided the 19 T cell receptor beta chains below, sequenced in a study of blood T cell repertoires in COVID-19. Sequencing was performed with immunoSEQ multiplex PCR; in TCRdb, only in-frame clones are kept and a portion is missing. The data contain about 230,000 clones, around 92% of them singletons. Source material: PBMCs or T cells enriched from blood (not recorded which). Receptors originate from a woman aged 25 to 39 with acute COVID-19.

This chain connects TRBV2 to TRBJ1-2, with 9 bases aligning to TRBD1. Germline CDR1 SNHLY, CDR2 FYNNEI. V was pared by 3 bases and J by 4 bases, with 9 bases of the junction left unmatched. The CDR3 runs to 16 residues. CDR3 residues: CASSEGPGQGIYGYTF. In nucleotides, the CDR3 is TGTGCCAGCAGTGAGGGACCGGGACAGGGAATCTATGGCTACACCTTC.

Details on this clone: Other DNA sequences in the sample encode the same CDR3. The chain is built from TRBV5-1 and TRBJ1-1, with D possibly TRBD1 on 6 matching bases. Germline-derived CDR1 and CDR2 are SGHRS and YFSETQ. Deletions cut 2 bases from V and 0 bases from J, with 8 bases between. The CDR3 extends over 14 amino acids. CDR3 region: CASSFTGLNTEAFF. Here the CDR3 DNA reads TGCGCCAGCAGCTTTACAGGGCTGAACACTGAAGCTTTCTTT.

V and J are TRBV7-2 and TRBJ1-5, with TRBD1 identical over 9 bases. Trimming cost V 5 bases and J 3 bases; bases outside gene matches: 5. Germline V gives CDR1 SGHTA, CDR2 FQGNSA. The CDR3 runs 15 residues. For the CDR3, the DNA is TGTGCCAGCAGCGTCGGACAGGGGTTCAATCAGCCCCAGCATTTT. Translation: CASSVGQGFNQPQHF.

This rearrangement joins TRBV10-3 to TRBJ2-3, with D perhaps matching TRBD2 (5 bases). V lost 2 bases and J 4 bases, leaving 7 bases between the germline ends. This CDR3 is built from 13 residues. The germline gives CDR1 ENHRY, CDR2 SYGVKD. The DNA for the CDR3 is TGTGCCATCAGTGAGGGGAGCCCAGATACGCAGTATTTT. The encoded protein is CAISEGSPDTQYF.

The CDR3 here is CASSSYNSYNEQFF. The CDR3 DNA sequence: TGTGCCAGCAGCTCATACAACTCCTACAATGAGCAGTTCTTC. V is TRBV11-3 and J is TRBJ2-1; D ambiguous. V was pared by 4 bases and J by 0 bases, with 7 bases between. The CDR3 spans 14 residues. Germline CDR1 is SGHNT and CDR2 is YENEEA.

The CDR3 protein is CAWSVGRVRGRDEQFF. The CDR3 DNA reads as TGTGCCTGGAGTGTAGGCCGTGTAAGGGGGAGGGATGAGCAGTTCTTC. The chain combines TRBV30 with TRBJ2-1; D is possibly TRBD2 (7 bases). The V gene lost 0 bases and the J gene lost 8 bases, with 20 bases spanning the gap. CDR1 and CDR2 (germline): GTSNPN, SVGIG (reference sequence). This CDR3 spans 16 amino acids.

V usage is TRBV24-1 and J usage is TRBJ1-2; tentative D call: TRBD1 (6 bases). The germline gives CDR1 KGHDR, CDR2 SFDVKD. The CDR3 consists of 13 residues. V gave up 10 bases and J gave up 4 bases, with 15 bases separating them. The CDR3: CATQAGGGYGYTF. In nucleotides, the CDR3 is TGTGCCACGCAGGCGGGGGGCGGCTATGGCTACACCTTC.

DNA for the CDR3: TGCGCCAGCAGTGACGGGGCCAGGGGGCGTGATACGCAGTATTTT. Translation gives CASSDGARGRDTQYF. The rearrangement joins TRBV10-1 to TRBJ2-3; the match to TRBD1 covers 8 bases. The CDR3 covers 15 residues. Trimming cost V 3 bases and J 6 bases; bases outside gene matches: 8. Germline values: CDR1 WNHNN, CDR2 SYGVQD (reference sequence).

The genes are TRBV9 and TRBJ2-3, with D perhaps TRBD2 (6 bases). Germline lookup yields CDR1 SGDLS and CDR2 YYNGEE. The V end was cut by 4 bases, the J end by 2 bases, with 14 bases between. The CDR3 covers 15 residues. The CDR3 spells CASSPRLGNTDTQYF. In DNA form, the CDR3 reads TGTGCCAGCAGCCCCCGACTAGGTAACACAGATACGCAGTATTTT.

The chain links TRBV19 to TRBJ2-7; D perhaps matches TRBD1 (6 bases). The CDR3 loop spans 14 amino acids. The V end was cut by 4 bases, the J end by 2 bases, with 12 bases between. The germline gives CDR1 LNHDA, CDR2 SQIVND (reference sequence). As DNA, the CDR3 is TGTGCCAGTAGTAGAAGGGACACAGCCTACGAGCAGTACTTC. This codes for CASSRRDTAYEQYF. The complete variable domain, with remaining parts taken from reference TRBV19 and TRBJ2-7, reads DGGITQSPKYLFRKEGQNVTLSCEQNLNHDAMYWYRQDPGQGLRLIYYSQIVNDFQKGDIAEGYSVSREKKESFPLTVTSAQKNPTAFYLCASSRRDTAYEQYFGPGTRLTVT.

The gene calls are TRBV7-9 and TRBJ2-7; D uncertain. Per germline, CDR1 SEHNR and CDR2 FQNEAQ (reference sequence). The CDR3 has 13 residues. Trimming pared 0 bases from V and 4 bases from J, leaving 7 bases between. The CDR3 loop reads CASSLANIYEQYF. CDR3 DNA sequence: TGTGCCAGCAGCTTAGCTAACATTTACGAGCAGTACTTC.

On this clone itself: Other nucleotide sequences from this sample produce the same CDR3. The V and J genes are TRBV19 and TRBJ1-5; tentative D call: TRBD1 (6 bases). Looked up from germline, CDR1 is LNHDA and CDR2 is SQIVND (reference sequence). CDR3 length equals 14 residues. The V gene lost 5 bases and the J gene lost 4 bases, with 12 bases spanning the gap. The CDR3 sequence: CASSLQDRNQPQHF. Here the CDR3 DNA reads TGTGCCAGTAGTCTCCAGGACAGAAATCAGCCCCAGCATTTT.

This clone was counted only a few times. The chain is built from TRBV9 and TRBJ1-1; D remains ambiguous. The CDR3 sequence is 13 residues long. Germline lookup yields CDR1 SGDLS and CDR2 YYNGEE. The germline V and J ends were trimmed by 5 bases and 3 bases, with 11 bases remaining between them. This CDR3 reads CASSLQEDTEAFF. As DNA, the CDR3 is TGTGCCAGCAGTCTCCAGGAGGACACTGAAGCTTTCTTT. The entire variable domain, with the rest obtained from reference TRBV9 and TRBJ1-1, is as follows: DSGVTQTPKHLITATGQRVTLRCSPRSGDLSVYWYQQSLDQGLQFLIQYYNGEERAKGNILERFSAQQFPDLHSELNLSSLELGDSALYFCASSLQEDTEAFFGQGTRLTVV.

The chain joins TRBV2 to TRBJ1-1; D is uncertain. The germline V and J ends were trimmed by 2 bases and 0 bases, with 7 bases remaining between them. The CDR3 has 14 residues. The V gene's germline CDR1 is SNHLY and CDR2 FYNNEI. The DNA for the CDR3 is TGTGCCAGCAGTGAAACAGCCATGAACACTGAAGCTTTCTTT. This codes for CASSETAMNTEAFF.

Only one count was recorded for this clone. The chain recombines TRBV9 with TRBJ2-7; D possibly corresponds to TRBD1 (6 bases). The CDR3 runs to 17 residues. The germline V and J ends were trimmed by 0 bases and 6 bases, with 22 bases remaining between them. The germline CDR1 and CDR2 sequences are SGDLS and YYNGEE. For the CDR3, the DNA is TGTGCCAGCAGCGTAGATTTGGATTGGGTTGGGGGCGGCGAGCAGTACTTC. Protein product: CASSVDLDWVGGGEQYF. The variable domain in full, completed from reference TRBV9 and TRBJ2-7, reads DSGVTQTPKHLITATGQRVTLRCSPRSGDLSVYWYQQSLDQGLQFLIQYYNGEERAKGNILERFSAQQFPDLHSELNLSSLELGDSALYFCASSVDLDWVGGGEQYFGPGTRLTVT.

The chain carries TRBV7-6 and TRBJ2-7; 9 bases are shared with TRBD2. Germline CDR1 and CDR2: SGHVS and FNYEAQ. This CDR3 spans 15 amino acids. Trimming at V came to 1 base and at J to 2 bases, leaving 3 bases not matched to a gene. CDR3 nucleotide sequence: TGTGCCAGCAGCTTAGTAGCGGGGGCCGCCTACGAGCAGTACTTC. Its protein product is CASSLVAGAAYEQYF.

The J gene is TRBJ1-1, the V gene TRBV2, with TRBD1 as a possible D gene (6 bases). The V end lost 6 bases, the J end lost 3 bases, and 11 bases lay between the germline ends. Germline lookup yields CDR1 SNHLY and CDR2 FYNNEI. CDR3 size: 13 residues. The CDR3 sequence is CASSPRGYTEAFF. The CDR3 DNA reads TGTGCCAGCAGCCCCAGGGGTTACACTGAAGCTTTCTTT.

This clone has a single count. The chain links TRBV4-2 to TRBJ2-7; 9 nucleotides line up with TRBD2. CDR3 length: 19 residues. The V gene end was trimmed by 0 bases and the J gene end by 5 bases; junction bases not matched to a gene: 17. Germline V gene lookup returns CDR1 LGHNA and CDR2 YNFKEQ. The CDR3 nucleotides read TGTGCCAGCAGCCAAGAACCGGGACTAGCCACAAGGGGCCGGAACGAGCAGTACTTC. Protein sequence: CASSQEPGLATRGRNEQYF.

The chain carries TRBV5-8 and TRBJ2-7; 7 bases line up with TRBD1. Losses at the gene ends were 3 bases for V and 4 bases for J; bases not matched to a gene: 7. The CDR3 is 14 amino acids. Germline lookup yields CDR1 SGHTS and CDR2 YDEGEE. CDR3 residues: CASSSRRGKYEQYF. In DNA form, the CDR3 reads TGTGCCAGCAGCTCTCGCAGGGGGAAGTACGAGCAGTACTTC.